What follows are 2 T cell receptor beta chains derived from one specimen sequenced in a study of blood T cells in healthy people across ages. For the second PCR, which ran for 7 to 11 cycles, a sample-barcoded 5' primer and a J-beta primer mix were used. TCRdb processed the 5' RACE reads anew with MiXCR; each CDR3 protein has one entry. The data contain about 800,000 distinct CDR3 sequences, 20% to 30% of them singletons. The sample was also reused in another study, on T cells of mothers and their children.

Sequencing used blood. Receptor source: a boy younger than 18 in good health.

This chain connects TRBV28 to TRBJ2-7; the D gene is possibly TRBD1 (6 bases). Trimming stripped 4 bases from V and 2 bases from J, with 15 bases between. Germline V gene data show CDR1 as MDHEN and CDR2 as SYDVKM. The CDR3 runs to 15 residues. CDR3 bases: TGTGCCAGCAGTTCCGAACAGGGACCCACCTACGAGCAGTACTTC. It codes for CASSSEQGPTYEQYF.

This clonotype was seen a few times. This rearrangement joins TRBV7-3 to TRBJ2-3; 14 positions agree with TRBD2. Germline-derived CDR1 and CDR2 are SGHTA and FQGTGA. V trimming: 5 bases; J trimming: 1 base; junction bases outside the gene matches: 5. CDR3 length equals 17 residues. DNA for the CDR3: TGTGCCAGCAGCCGACTAGCGGGGGGGCAGGGCACAGATACGCAGTATTTT. This translates into CASSRLAGGQGTDTQYF.